This T cell receptor (beta chain) was documented in a study of blood T cell repertoires in COVID-19. Across the whole study: The samples span acute and convalescent COVID-19 from the United States, Italy and Spain. In each case, the material was cDNA or gDNA derived from T cells, B-cell-depleted T cells, or PBMCs.

Sequenced by immunoSEQ multiplex PCR; TCRdb stores in-frame clones only, minus some. Among 100,000 to 150,000 clones listed, almost 80% were seen once. This CDR3 has 16 amino acids. The germline gives CDR1 SGHTA, CDR2 FQGNSA. Trimming cost V 3 bases and J 2 bases, with 16 bases left between them. This clone has only one observation. Sequenced sample: peripheral blood. This TCR came from a human donor in a cohort sampled during active COVID-19. The chain is built from TRBV7-2 and TRBJ2-5, with D perhaps TRBD2 (5 bases). As DNA, the CDR3 is TGTGCCAGCAGCTTCCTCCCGGGCGGGCTTCAAGAGACCCAGTACTTC. It is translated as CASSFLPGGLQETQYF.